One and the same sample provided the 26 T cell receptor beta chains below, sequenced in a study of cytomegalovirus exposure and HLA in healthy donors. This PCR relied on a set of 60 Vbeta primers and 13 Jbeta primers. Assay: immunoSEQ multiplex PCR; the TCRdb copy retains only in-frame clones and omits some. Altogether around 120,000 clones are present, around 82% being singletons, with the ten largest covering roughly 1.7%. What was sequenced was PBMCs. All receptors come from a boy younger than 18 in good health and CMV-seronegative.

The gene calls are TRBV19 and TRBJ2-1, with TRBD2 matching over 13 bases. CDR1 is LNHDA, CDR2 SQIVND, per germline (reference sequence). V was clipped by 2 bases and J by 6 bases; unmatched bases: 1. The CDR3 runs to 15 residues. The CDR3 DNA follows: TGTGCCAGTAGTATAAGGACTAGCGGGGGCAATGAGCAGTTCTTC. This codes for CASSIRTSGGNEQFF.

V gene TRBV19 combines with J gene TRBJ1-5, with unresolved D. The germline V gene encodes CDR1 LNHDA and CDR2 SQIVND (reference sequence). Trimming shortened V by 6 bases and J by 7 bases, and 13 bases separated the two germline ends. This CDR3 is 13 amino acids long. This CDR3 reads CASSDRREQPQHF. CDR3 DNA: TGTGCCAGTAGCGATAGGAGGGAGCAGCCCCAGCATTTT.

This sequence joins TRBV6-6 and TRBJ2-3; a possible D gene is TRBD1 (6 bases). The V gene's germline CDR1 is MNHNY and CDR2 SVGAGI (reference sequence). V was clipped by 2 bases and J by 2 bases, with 8 bases between them. The CDR3 length is 14 residues. CDR3 residues: CASSYDRSTDTQYF. Written as DNA, the CDR3 is TGTGCCAGCAGTTACGACAGGTCCACAGATACGCAGTATTTT.

The chain has TRBV7-8 and TRBJ2-2; D is perhaps TRBD1 (6 bases). Trimming took off 4 bases at V and 1 base at J, with 13 bases between the two ends. Germline assignment: CDR1 SGHVS and CDR2 FQNEAQ. There are 16 residues in the CDR3. The CDR3 nucleotides are TGTGCCAGCAGCTCGTACTCACAGGGGAACACCGGGGAGCTGTTTTTT. Its protein product is CASSSYSQGNTGELFF.

The chain is built from TRBV7-3 and TRBJ1-1; D is unresolved. The V end lost 3 bases, the J end lost 1 base, and 6 bases lay between the germline ends. The germline V gene encodes CDR1 SGHTA and CDR2 FQGTGA. CDR3 length equals 13 residues. The CDR3 spells CASSFSSNTEAFF. In DNA form, the CDR3 reads TGTGCCAGCAGCTTTAGCTCGAACACTGAAGCTTTCTTT.

This sequence joins TRBV19 and TRBJ1-2; 7 nucleotides align to TRBD1. V lost 6 bases and J lost 4; bases outside the gene matches: 8. There are 14 residues in the CDR3. The germline V gene encodes CDR1 LNHDA and CDR2 SQIVND (reference sequence). CDR3 nucleotides: TGTGCCAGTAGCTATCCGGGACAGATCTATGGCTACACCTTC. Protein product: CASSYPGQIYGYTF.

The genes are TRBV19 and TRBJ2-7; the match to TRBD1 covers 8 bases. CDR3 length equals 14 residues. After removal of 3 bases from V and 4 bases from J, the junction contained 5 bases not matched to a gene. The germline V gene has CDR1 LNHDA and CDR2 SQIVND (reference sequence). The CDR3 region is CASSILTGDYEQYF. In DNA form, the CDR3 reads TGTGCCAGTAGTATCTTGACAGGGGATTACGAGCAGTACTTC. Full variable domain (remainder filled in from reference TRBV19 and TRBJ2-7): DGGITQSPKYLFRKEGQNVTLSCEQNLNHDAMYWYRQDPGQGLRLIYYSQIVNDFQKGDIAEGYSVSREKKESFPLTVTSAQKNPTAFYLCASSILTGDYEQYFGPGTRLTVT.

This chain links TRBV5-1 with TRBJ2-3, with 9 nucleotides matching TRBD2. The CDR3 is 17 amino acids. The trim removed 2 bases at V and 4 bases at J, leaving 11 bases unmatched. Germline V gene sequence: CDR1 SGHRS, CDR2 YFSETQ. The CDR3 sequence: CASSLRTGRGGADTQYF. The CDR3 nucleotides are TGCGCCAGCAGCTTAAGAACTGGGCGGGGGGGCGCAGATACGCAGTATTTT.

The chain uses TRBV10-3 and TRBJ1-3; TRBD1 might be the D (6 bases). The V end lost 1 base, the J end lost 0 bases, and 10 bases lay between the germline ends. The CDR3 totals 16 residues. Per germline, CDR1 ENHRY and CDR2 SYGVKD. CDR3 nucleotide sequence: TGTGCCATCAGTGAGTTCGGACAGAACTCTGGAAACACCATATATTTT. Translating it yields CAISEFGQNSGNTIYF.

The rearrangement uses TRBV5-4 and TRBJ2-2; TRBD1 matches 11 bases. The V gene end was trimmed by 0 bases and the J gene end by 7 bases; junction bases not matched to a gene: 5. In germline, CDR1 is SGHNT, CDR2 YYREEE (reference sequence). The CDR3 totals 16 residues. The CDR3 DNA is TGTGCCAGCAGCTTGGGGGGACAGGGGGTAGTCGGGGAGCTGTTTTTT. Translation gives CASSLGGQGVVGELFF. The full variable domain, its missing parts supplied by reference TRBV5-4 and TRBJ2-2, is ETGVTQSPTHLIKTRGQQVTLRCSSQSGHNTVSWYQQALGQGPQFIFQYYREEENGRGNFPPRFSGLQFPNYSSELNVNALELDDSALYLCASSLGGQGVVGELFFGEGSRLTVL.

J is TRBJ1-5 and V is TRBV30, with D perhaps matching TRBD1 (5 bases). The germline gives CDR1 GTSNPN, CDR2 SVGIG (reference sequence). The V and J ends lost 0 bases and 2 bases respectively, with 11 bases between them. This CDR3 has 15 residues. In nucleotides, the CDR3 is TGTGCCTGGAGTGTATCAGGGAGGCGCAATCAGCCCCAGCATTTT. Its protein is CAWSVSGRRNQPQHF. Using reference TRBV30 and TRBJ1-5 for the parts outside the CDR3, the full variable domain is SQTIHQWPATLVQPVGSPLSLECTVEGTSNPNLYWYRQAAGRGLQLLFYSVGIGQISSEVPQNLSASRPQDRQFILSSKKLLLSDSGFYLCAWSVSGRRNQPQHFGDGTRLSIL.

The chain has TRBV2 and TRBJ2-5; 8 positions agree with TRBD2. CDR3 length: 14 residues. Germline values: CDR1 SNHLY, CDR2 FYNNEI. Trimming cost V 4 bases and J 5 bases; bases outside gene matches: 6. The CDR3 protein is CASSVGGGGETQYF. The CDR3 bases are TGTGCCAGCAGTGTCGGGGGGGGTGGGGAGACCCAGTACTTC.

V gene TRBV7-2 combines with J gene TRBJ2-5; D gene ambiguous. The J call may be mistaken, given a closer DNA end match to TRBJ2-7. The germline V gene encodes CDR1 SGHTA and CDR2 FQGNSA. The CDR3 is made up of 13 amino acids. The CDR3 region has the DNA TGTGCCAGCAGCTTAGGACACCTCTACGAGCAGTACTTC. It is translated as CASSLGHLYEQYF.

The chain recombines TRBV14 with TRBJ2-7, with TRBD1 matching 10 bases. Losses at the gene ends were 4 bases for V and 3 bases for J; bases not matched to a gene: 3. Germline loops: CDR1 SGHDN, CDR2 FVKESK. The CDR3 is made up of 14 amino acids. The CDR3 DNA is TGTGCCAGCAGCCTGACAGGGGGCCGCTACGAGCAGTACTTC. This translates into CASSLTGGRYEQYF.

The chain recombines TRBV7-9 with TRBJ1-1, with D perhaps matching TRBD1 (5 bases). Germline V gene sequence: CDR1 SEHNR, CDR2 FQNEAQ (reference sequence). The V end lost 0 bases, the J end lost 10 bases, and 9 bases lay between the germline ends. The CDR3 extends over 12 amino acids. CDR3 in DNA: TGTGCCAGCAGCTTAGCGTGGCAGGGAGCTTTCTTT. It is translated as CASSLAWQGAFF.

This rearrangement joins TRBV12-5 to TRBJ1-4, with D unclear. This CDR3 region has 14 residues. V was shortened by 6 bases and J by 3 bases, with 11 bases between the two germline ends. Per germline, CDR1 LGHNT and CDR2 FRNRAP. In DNA form, the CDR3 reads TGTGCTAGTGGCCCGGTGGGAGCTAATGAAAAACTGTTTTTT. It encodes CASGPVGANEKLFF.

This clone was recorded only once. The chain joins TRBV7-6 to TRBJ2-5; a possible D gene is TRBD1 (6 bases). The DNA end is more similar to TRBJ2-7, so the J call may be wrong. The germline V gene has CDR1 SGHVS and CDR2 FNYEAQ. The CDR3 covers 14 residues. CDR3 loop: CASSLGHRAYEQYF. The CDR3 DNA follows: TGTGCCAGCAGCTTAGGTCACAGGGCCTACGAGCAGTACTTC.

This clone was seen just once. The chain carries TRBV20-1 and TRBJ2-5; D not resolved. The CDR3 length is 11 residues. Germline V gene lookup returns CDR1 DFQATT and CDR2 SNEGSKA (reference sequence). The germline V and J ends were trimmed by 5 bases and 3 bases, with 7 bases remaining between them. CDR3 nucleotides: TGCAGTGCTTTAGTTGAAGAGACCCAGTACTTC. This encodes CSALVEETQYF.

V and J are TRBV9 and TRBJ1-4, with 9 positions matching TRBD1. Trimming removed 4 bases from V and 8 bases from J; junction bases left unmatched: 12. The CDR3 runs to 16 residues. Germline CDR1 reads SGDLS; CDR2 reads YYNGEE. In nucleotides, the CDR3 is TGTGCCAGCAGCCCGCGAGGGGGACAGGGAAGCGAAAAACTGTTTTTT. It translates to CASSPRGGQGSEKLFF.

CDR3 loop: CASSVGGEDYEQYF. The CDR3 DNA reads TGTGCCAGCAGCGTAGGGGGAGAGGACTACGAGCAGTACTTC. The chain is built from TRBV9 and TRBJ2-7, with D tentatively TRBD2 (5 bases). Per germline, CDR1 SGDLS and CDR2 YYNGEE. The V gene lost 0 bases and the J gene lost 3 bases, with 10 bases spanning the gap. The CDR3 covers 14 residues. Complete variable domain (other parts from reference TRBV9 and TRBJ2-7): DSGVTQTPKHLITATGQRVTLRCSPRSGDLSVYWYQQSLDQGLQFLIQYYNGEERAKGNILERFSAQQFPDLHSELNLSSLELGDSALYFCASSVGGEDYEQYFGPGTRLTVT.

The V gene is TRBV4-1, the J gene TRBJ2-5; 10 nucleotides align to TRBD2. Germline assignment: CDR1 MGHRA and CDR2 YSYEKL. V lost 5 bases and J lost 3; bases outside the gene matches: 9. The CDR3 contains 16 residues. CDR3 region: CASSFQGTSGEETQYF. DNA of the CDR3: TGCGCCAGCAGCTTCCAAGGCACTAGCGGGGAAGAGACCCAGTACTTC.

The chain links TRBV4-3 to TRBJ1-1; D remains ambiguous. Trimming cost V 4 bases and J 6 bases, with 12 bases left between them. There are 13 residues in the CDR3. CDR1 is LGHNA and CDR2 is YSLEER in the germline V gene. CDR3: CASSLVGAAEAFF. DNA of the CDR3: TGCGCCAGCAGCCTCGTAGGTGCGGCTGAAGCTTTCTTT.

V usage is TRBV5-4 and J usage is TRBJ2-1, with 8 bases matching TRBD2. This CDR3 is built from 15 residues. Looked up from germline, CDR1 is SGHNT and CDR2 is YYREEE (reference sequence). V gave up 2 bases and J gave up 8 bases; unmatched junction bases: 9. The CDR3 DNA sequence: TGTGCCAGCAGCTTAGCGGGAGATGGGACCGATGAGCAGTTCTTC. Protein product: CASSLAGDGTDEQFF. The full variable domain, with the rest looked up from reference TRBV5-4 and TRBJ2-1, is ETGVTQSPTHLIKTRGQQVTLRCSSQSGHNTVSWYQQALGQGPQFIFQYYREEENGRGNFPPRFSGLQFPNYSSELNVNALELDDSALYLCASSLAGDGTDEQFFGPGTRLTVL.

This clone was seen only a few times. The chain uses TRBV4-1 and TRBJ1-3; D call uncertain. This CDR3 spans 16 amino acids. Trimming took off 0 bases at V and 3 bases at J, with 12 bases between the two ends. CDR1 is MGHRA, CDR2 YSYEKL, per germline. For the CDR3, the DNA is TGCGCCAGCAGCCAAGATCGCGGCGGAAATGGAAACACCATATATTTT. This translates into CASSQDRGGNGNTIYF.

This clone was counted only a few times. The V call is TRBV4-3, the J call TRBJ1-5; D is uncertain. Per germline, CDR1 LGHNA and CDR2 YSLEER. V lost 3 bases and J 0 bases, leaving 27 bases between the germline ends. The length of the CDR3 is 21 residues. This CDR3 is CASSHALGLGVFRYSNQPQHF. The CDR3 coding sequence is TGCGCCAGCAGCCACGCTTTGGGTTTGGGAGTCTTTCGTTATAGCAATCAGCCCCAGCATTTT.

This chain connects TRBV18 to TRBJ1-5; D unresolved. Germline loops: CDR1 KGHSH, CDR2 LQKENI. The CDR3 is 13 residues long. Deletions cut 0 bases from V and 5 bases from J, with 5 bases between. In DNA form, the CDR3 reads TGTGCCAGCTCACCACCGTATGATCAGCCCCAGCATTTT. Residues: CASSPPYDQPQHF.